The following is a TCR beta chain sequence with its context. Its specificity is not known. Barcoded TCR alpha and TCR beta cDNA libraries with UMIs came from 5'RACE using constant-segment primers. MiXCR, applied by TCRdb to the 5' RACE reads, yields one record per CDR3 protein. The data contain 350,000 to 400,000 distinct CDR3 sequences, about 15% of them singletons. These data come from a study of T-cell memory formation after mild COVID-19. At the level of the study: The TCR clusters were mostly specific to one donor.

Points from the study as a whole: Pre-infection memory held some responding clones, suggesting pre-existing cross-reactive T cells responded. Later expanders leaned CD4+, whereas clones that contracted between day 15 and 85 were balanced CD4/CD8.

Germline assignment: CDR1 SGHDN and CDR2 FVKESK. The V and J ends lost 5 bases and 3 bases respectively, with 9 bases between them. The CDR3 has 13 residues. Material: PBMCs or a T cell subset sorted from them (not recorded which). The TCR was taken from a young man who had mild COVID-19 (a few samples of this study predate the infection). Cell type and time point are not known. This chain connects TRBV14 to TRBJ2-3; D remains ambiguous. The DNA of the CDR3 is TGTGCCAGCAGCACCGACCAAACAGATACGCAGTATTTT. This gives the protein CASSTDQTDTQYF.